This T cell receptor beta chain is from a study of T cell repertoires in cytomegalovirus infection. Findings of the study overall: Frequencies of public TCR beta families were cumulated, and this identified carriers of CMV plus the relevant HLA. The ex vivo response was dominated by HLA-C-restricted CMV-specific TCR beta clonotypes.

This clonotype has a count of ten or more. Antigen: not known. This CDR3 has 14 residues. V lost 1 base and J lost 6, with 13 bases in between. Germline loops: CDR1 SGHVS, CDR2 FQNEAQ. From the reads, TCRdb called clonotypes with MiXCR, one entry per CDR3 protein. The table shows 150,000 to 200,000 distinct CDR3 sequences, with 13% to 15% occurring only once. Source material: PBMCs. The genes are TRBV7-8 and TRBJ2-7; the D is unclear. The sequence was obtained from a human donor in good health (CMV status not recorded). Some clones in this sample may be carry-over from other donors' samples. CDR3: CASSLGTGRAEQYF. Written as DNA, the CDR3 is TGTGCCAGCAGCTTAGGCACTGGCCGGGCCGAGCAGTACTTC.